These 17 T cell receptor beta chains share one sample of origin, sequenced in a study of T-cell reconstitution after alpha-beta-depleted transplantation in children. Unique molecular identifiers featured in how the TCRbeta library was prepared. TCRdb re-called the PCR reads through MiXCR, storing one row per CDR3 protein. The sample holds 500,000 to 750,000 distinct CDR3 sequences; roughly 13% are singletons and the top ten take about 2.2%. The material sequenced was PBMCs, mostly from graft donor cells, taken 360 days after TCRalphabeta/CD19-depleted stem cell transplant. Source of these receptors: a male patient aged 5 to 17 who had a stem cell transplant for acute myeloid leukemia, so the T cells may come from the graft donor.

This clonotype showed up just a few times. The chain joins TRBV5-1 to TRBJ1-1, with D tentatively TRBD1 (5 bases). Germline V gives CDR1 SGHRS, CDR2 YFSETQ. Trimming pared 4 bases from V and 3 bases from J, leaving 13 bases between. The CDR3 runs to 14 residues. In DNA, the CDR3 is TGCGCCAGCAGCCTGCGGGGCACCTACACTGAAGCTTTCTTT. Residues: CASSLRGTYTEAFF. Complete variable domain (other parts from reference TRBV5-1 and TRBJ1-1): KAGVTQTPRYLIKTRGQQVTLSCSPISGHRSVSWYQQTPGQGLQFLFEYFSETQRNKGNFPGRFSGRQFSNSRSEMNVSTLELGDSALYLCASSLRGTYTEAFFGQGTRLTVV.

The chain carries TRBV6-1 and TRBJ2-7; D is unresolved. The germline V gene encodes CDR1 MNHNS and CDR2 SASEGT. V lost 6 bases to trimming and J lost 1 base, with 13 bases between them. The CDR3 extends over 14 amino acids. The CDR3 bases are TGTGCCAGCAGCGTCGGAATAGGGTCCTACGAGCAGTACTTC. This translates into CASSVGIGSYEQYF.

The rearrangement joins TRBV18 to TRBJ2-2; 7 bases agree with TRBD2. After removal of 2 bases from V and 5 bases from J, the junction contained 8 bases not matched to a gene. CDR3 size: 16 residues. CDR1 and CDR2 from the germline V gene are KGHSH and LQKENI. CDR3 DNA sequence: TGTGCCAGCTCACCAGACCCGGGAGGTTGGACCGGGGAGCTGTTTTTT. This gives the protein CASSPDPGGWTGELFF. Together with reference TRBV18 and TRBJ2-2, the CDR3 gives the full variable domain: NAGVMQNPRHLVRRRGQEARLRCSPMKGHSHVYWYRQLPEEGLKFMVYLQKENIIDESGMPKERFSAEFPKEGPSILRIQQVVRGDSAAYFCASSPDPGGWTGELFFGEGSRLTVL.

This clonotype was found a few times. This sequence joins TRBV28 and TRBJ1-1, with 7 nucleotides matching TRBD1. V lost 3 bases and J lost 10; bases outside the gene matches: 14. Germline V CDR1 and CDR2: MDHEN, SYDVKM. This CDR3 is built from 15 residues. The CDR3 region has the DNA TGTGCCAGCAGTTTTCCACAGGGACAGCGGCATGCAGCTTTCTTT. Its translation: CASSFPQGQRHAAFF.

This clonotype has ten or more counts. The CDR3 DNA reads TGCAGTGCGACTCATCCGGGACAGGGTCAGTACTTC. Translation gives CSATHPGQGQYF. This sequence joins TRBV20-1 and TRBJ2-7, with TRBD1 matching 9 bases. This CDR3 has 12 residues. Germline CDR1 DFQATT, CDR2 SNEGSKA (reference sequence). V lost 6 bases to trimming and J lost 10 bases; unmatched junction nucleotides: 10.

CDR3 DNA: TGTGCCAGCAGCCCCTCCGGCGGGAGGGCCGATGTTGATGAGCAGTTCTTC. Amino acids: CASSPSGGRADVDEQFF. This chain joins TRBV14 and TRBJ2-1, with 9 nucleotides matching TRBD2. With V trimmed by 4 bases and J by 8 bases, 15 bases remained unmatched. The CDR3 spans 17 residues. Germline CDR1 SGHDN, CDR2 FVKESK.

The chain uses TRBV29-1 and TRBJ2-3; 13 bases fit TRBD2. CDR3 size: 16 residues. V gave up 6 bases and J gave up 0 bases; unmatched junction bases: 6. Germline V gene lookup returns CDR1 SQVTM and CDR2 ANQGSEA. CDR3 sequence reads: CSVMGLAGLSTDTQYF. Written as DNA, the CDR3 is TGCAGCGTGATGGGACTAGCGGGATTGAGCACAGATACGCAGTATTTT.

A few counts support this clonotype. The chain employs TRBV7-2 and TRBJ1-1; D is possibly TRBD1 (5 bases). The CDR3 is 14 residues long. V lost 1 base and J lost 6, with 12 bases in between. The germline V gene has CDR1 SGHTA and CDR2 FQGNSA. CDR3 in amino acids: CASSLVGATAEAFF. CDR3 sequence (DNA): TGTGCCAGCAGCTTAGTCGGGGCGACTGCTGAAGCTTTCTTT.

The chain joins TRBV21-1 to TRBJ2-3; TRBD2, the table's D call, was not compared with the DNA. TRBV21-1 is described as a pseudogene. The CDR3 has 16 amino acids. CDR3 in amino acids: CASSPHRLAIGDTQYF. CDR3 coding DNA: TGTGCCAGCAGCCCCCACCGACTAGCCATCGGCGATACGCAGTATTTT.

This chain joins TRBV6-1 and TRBJ1-2; TRBD1 matches at 8 bases. This CDR3 contains 14 residues. Germline V gene sequence: CDR1 MNHNS, CDR2 SASEGT. Trimming removed 3 bases from V and 6 bases from J; junction bases left unmatched: 6. CDR3 DNA: TGTGCCAGCAGTGACCCAGGGGGCTTCGATGGCTACACCTTC. This codes for CASSDPGGFDGYTF.

The chain recombines TRBV24-1 with TRBJ2-1; D might be TRBD1 (6 bases). V lost 5 bases, J lost 8 bases, and 21 bases lay in between. The germline gives CDR1 KGHDR, CDR2 SFDVKD. The length of the CDR3 is 16 residues. The CDR3 coding sequence is TGTGCCACCAGTGCTCTTGGGGGCAGGGCTCGGTATGAGCAGTTCTTC. Encoded protein: CATSALGGRARYEQFF.

This clonotype was found many times. This chain connects TRBV11-1 to TRBJ2-3, with TRBD2 as a possible D gene (6 bases). The CDR3 length is 18 residues. The V gene's germline CDR1 is SGHAT and CDR2 FQDESV (reference sequence). V was cut by 3 bases and J by 0 bases, with 19 bases left in between. CDR3 protein: CASSFLRPAGRSTDTQYF. The DNA of the CDR3 is TGTGCCAGCAGCTTCCTCCGCCCGGCGGGGAGGAGCACAGATACGCAGTATTTT.

A few counts support this clonotype. The chain has TRBV7-9 and TRBJ2-1; D may be TRBD2 (6 bases). The V end lost 5 bases, the J end lost 4 bases, and 18 bases lay between the germline ends. The germline V gene has CDR1 SEHNR and CDR2 FQNEAQ (reference sequence). The CDR3 is 16 residues long. In DNA, the CDR3 is TGTGCCAGCAGCGCGGGACCCCGGGCAGGGTACAATGAGCAGTTCTTC. Translated, it gives CASSAGPRAGYNEQFF.

The rearrangement links TRBV9 to TRBJ2-6, with 10 bases lining up with TRBD2. Losses at the gene ends were 4 bases for V and 0 bases for J; bases not matched to a gene: 10. Germline loops: CDR1 SGDLS, CDR2 YYNGEE. The CDR3 contains 19 residues. The CDR3 DNA sequence: TGTGCCAGCAGCTCCACCGGGACTAGCGCCGGCTCTGGGGCCAACGTCCTGACTTTC. Translation: CASSSTGTSAGSGANVLTF. Supplemented by reference TRBV9 and TRBJ2-6, the full variable domain reads DSGVTQTPKHLITATGQRVTLRCSPRSGDLSVYWYQQSLDQGLQFLIQYYNGEERAKGNILERFSAQQFPDLHSELNLSSLELGDSALYFCASSSTGTSAGSGANVLTFGAGSRLTVL.

This clonotype has at least ten counts. The rearrangement joins TRBV15 to TRBJ2-6, with D uncertain. In germline, CDR1 is LNHNV, CDR2 YYDKDF (reference sequence). V was pared by 3 bases and J by 0 bases, with 3 bases between. The CDR3 covers 14 residues. CDR3 nucleotide sequence: TGTGCCACCAGCAGGTCCTCTGGGGCCAACGTCCTGACTTTC. It yields the protein CATSRSSGANVLTF.

V usage is TRBV27 and J usage is TRBJ2-7; D is possibly TRBD1 (5 bases). Trimming took 8 bases from V and 3 from J, leaving 14 bases between them. The CDR3 spans 13 residues. Germline lookup yields CDR1 MNHEY and CDR2 SMNVEV (reference sequence). This chain's CDR3 is CASQGSFVYEQYF. The DNA of the CDR3 is TGTGCCAGCCAGGGTAGTTTCGTCTACGAGCAGTACTTC.

There are many counts of this clonotype. V gene TRBV29-1 combines with J gene TRBJ2-5, with D maybe TRBD2 (6 bases). Germline assignment: CDR1 SQVTM and CDR2 ANQGSEA. Trimming stripped 0 bases from V and 7 bases from J, with 15 bases between. The CDR3 covers 14 residues. The DNA for the CDR3 is TGCAGCGTTGAAGAATCGAACTGGAGGGCGACCCAGTACTTC. It codes for CSVEESNWRATQYF.